What follows is one TCR beta chain and its context. As yet, its antigen is unknown. The TCR cDNA carried a universal primer site and UMIs from 5'RACE template switching. TCRdb fed the 5' RACE reads into MiXCR, producing one record per CDR3 protein. The sample contains 120,000 or so distinct CDR3 sequences, roughly 8.2% of which appear only once. The data derive from a study of T cells after yellow fever vaccination. Across the whole study: Where fractions had low cell numbers, libraries were prepared from them with the SMART-Seq v4 Ultra Low Input RNA kit. General observations from the study: Within FACS-sorted repertoires, abundant clonotypes contaminating from the bulk population could be present. Subsequent booster samples again held most clones from primary vaccination (96% CD4, approximately 85% CD8).

Trimming shortened V by 7 bases and J by 1 base, and 13 bases separated the two germline ends. CDR1 is SQVTM, CDR2 ANQGSEA, per germline. The CDR3 loop spans 13 amino acids. The specimen comprised CD8+ T cells sorted from PBMCs, sampled on the day of the yellow fever booster vaccination. The V gene is TRBV29-1, the J gene TRBJ1-1; D may be TRBD1 (5 bases). This clonotype originated in a man between 18 and 35 years old who received the YFV17D yellow fever vaccine. The CDR3, as DNA: TGCAGCGCTCTCGACAGCAGGAACACTGAAGCTTTCTTT. Translating it yields CSALDSRNTEAFF.